This TCR beta chain was found in a study of CD8+ T cells in alopecia areata. Study-wide context: Those treated were given oral tofacitinib at 5 to 10 mg twice daily.

Study-level results: Greater clonality was observed in lesional scalp samples, especially alopecia totalis/universalis, versus normal scalp.

As the sequencing template, cDNA was produced by extracting RNA and reverse transcribing it. This table comes from immunoSEQ multiplex PCR, and its TCRdb copy is limited to in-frame clones, with some not included. The sample contains some 170,000 clones, approximately 65% of which appear only once. Germline V gene data show CDR1 as SNHLY and CDR2 as FYNNEI. The CDR3 runs 15 residues. Trimming took off 3 bases at V and 6 bases at J, with 17 bases between the two ends. Peripheral blood samples and lesional scalp punch biopsies were obtained from alopecia areata patients. Starting from PBMCs, sorting isolated CD4+ and CD8+ T cells. For this clone: Its cognate antigen is unknown.

The receptor was derived from a human donor with alopecia areata. The sample in question was CD8+ T cells sorted from blood, obtained at week 0. The V gene is TRBV2, the J gene TRBJ1-2; D is perhaps TRBD1 (6 bases). The CDR3 nucleotides are TGTGCCAGCAGTGATTTGGGGGCGGCGCTTGATGGCTACACCTTC. It is translated as CASSDLGAALDGYTF.